Listed here is a single T cell receptor beta chain. These data come from a study of CD8 T cells in Susac syndrome. Reverse transcription used roughly 0.5 to 1 ug RNA and random hexamers. TCRdb redid the calling of the immunoSEQ multiplex PCR reads with MiXCR, one entry per CDR3 protein. The data show about 280,000 distinct CDR3 sequences, about 85% seen once. Germline CDR1 and CDR2: MDHEN and SYDVKM. V gave up 8 bases and J gave up 0 bases, with 13 bases separating them. This CDR3 has 14 residues. This chain uses TRBV28 with TRBJ1-1, with D possibly matching TRBD1 (5 bases). The sample comprised CD8+ T cells from PBMCs. The receptor comes from a human donor with multiple sclerosis. The CDR3 spells CASSPRGLNTEAFF. The CDR3 nucleotides are TGTGCCAGCTCCCCCCGGGGACTGAACACTGAAGCTTTCTTT.